This T cell receptor beta chain was identified during a study of shared clonotypes between healthy human individuals. Study information: The study enrolled a couple of women and a few men aged 18 to 49.

Across several immunoSEQ plates, the genomic DNA of each subset was split evenly. Roughly 30,000 T cell genomes (300 ng DNA) went into each PBMC replicate. Sequencing was performed with immunoSEQ multiplex PCR; in TCRdb, only in-frame clones are kept and a portion is missing. The top ten clones hold more than 13% of a sample with 75,000 to 100,000 clones, 40% to 55% of them seen once. The ends were cut back, 2 bases at V and 8 bases at J, with 12 bases in the middle. Germline-derived CDR1 and CDR2 are MNHEY and SMNVEV (reference sequence). The CDR3 loop spans 13 amino acids. The rearrangement links TRBV27 to TRBJ1-2; D is unclear. The sequence derives from a woman between 40 and 50 years old in good health. Some clones in this sample may be carry-over from other donors' samples. Sequenced: PBMCs. The CDR3 bases are TGTGCCAGCAGTTTAGGAGGGTGGAGAGGCTACACCTTC. Amino acid sequence: CASSLGGWRGYTF.